The next 14 T cell receptor beta chains were all read from a single sample in a study of tumor and adjacent non-tumor tissue in lung cancer (dated by TCRdb to the late 2010s). Bulk unsorted tissue served as the source for RNA extraction, and RNA quality was assessed using a NanoDrop ND-1000 and an Agilent 2100. Libraries were constructed by multiplex PCR. The listed sequencing device is Illumina HiSeq 2500. TCRbeta libraries were constructed through three rounds of nested PCR with primers (Table S4) according to protocols modified from ARM-PCR. TCRdb reanalyzed the raw reads on its own, using fastp at Q25 for trimming and MiXCR for clone calling, and kept in-frame beta chains. Every entry covers one CDR3 protein and lists the most common genes and DNA from its rows. The sample table contains about 90,000 distinct CDR3 sequences; only one count was recorded for around three fifths of them. Of the sample, around 16% falls within the top ten clones.

Sequences were obtained from lung tumor tissue. All receptors derive from a man in his sixties or seventies with non-small cell lung cancer.

This clonotype was detected ten times or more. CDR3 DNA sequence: TGCAGTGCTAGAGGACCCCTAGGCAGTAATAATTCACCCCTCCACTTT. Its translation is CSARGPLGSNNSPLHF. V and J are TRBV20-1 and TRBJ1-6; D is undetermined. Germline CDR1 and CDR2: DFQATT and SNEGSKA (reference sequence). This CDR3 contains 16 residues. Trimming cost V 1 base and J 5 bases, with 15 bases left between them.

The V and J genes are TRBV27 and TRBJ1-2, with a weak D call TRBD1 (5 bases). The CDR3 length is 13 residues. The ends were cut back, 0 bases at V and 8 bases at J, with 10 bases in the middle. Germline V gene sequence: CDR1 MNHEY, CDR2 SMNVEV (reference sequence). The CDR3, as DNA: TGTGCCAGCAGTTTATCTAGGGGTAACGGCTACACCTTC. Translated: CASSLSRGNGYTF.

This clonotype was picked up one time. At one boundary the junction diverges from the germline segment, which might be a read error. The gene calls are TRBV11-2 and TRBJ1-1, with D unclear. This CDR3 has 13 residues. CDR1 is SGHAT, CDR2 FQNNGV, per germline. This CDR3 is CASSLGANTEDFF. The CDR3 bases are TGTGCCAGTAGCTTAGGAGCGAACACTGAAGATTTCTTT.

The DNA for the CDR3 is TGTGCCAGCAGCTTAGGGGGGGTCGACTCCAAAAACATTCAGTACTTC. This codes for CASSLGGVDSKNIQYF. The chain uses TRBV7-9 and TRBJ2-4; tentatively, D is TRBD2 (6 bases). CDR3 size: 16 residues. CDR1 is SEHNR, CDR2 FQNEAQ, per germline (reference sequence). The ends were cut back, 1 base at V and 2 bases at J, with 12 bases in the middle. Combining the CDR3 with reference TRBV7-9 and TRBJ2-4 gives the whole variable domain DTGVSQNPRHKITKRGQNVTFRCDPISEHNRLYWYRQTLGQGPEFLTYFQNEAQLEKSRLLSDRFSAERPKGSFSTLEIQRTEQGDSAMYLCASSLGGVDSKNIQYFGAGTRLSVL.

The sample holds a few counts of this clonotype. The CDR3 ends on some other residue instead of the conserved phenylalanine or tryptophan, so this is likely a read error. The chain has TRBV12-3 or TRBV12-4 and TRBJ2-7, with D unclear. The CDR3 consists of 12 residues. For the CDR3, the DNA is TGTGTCAGCAGTCCGACATACTATGAGCAGTACCTC. This sequence encodes CVSSPTYYEQYL.

V usage is TRBV7-9 and J usage is TRBJ1-4; 12 bases fit TRBD1. In germline, CDR1 is SEHNR, CDR2 FQNEAQ (reference sequence). CDR3 length equals 15 residues. Trimming cost V 5 bases and J 9 bases; bases outside gene matches: 7. The CDR3 DNA reads as TGTGCCAGCAGCCCCCGCCGGGACAGGGGGCAAAAACTGTTTTTT. Protein product: CASSPRRDRGQKLFF.

This clonotype showed up just a few times. The J gene is TRBJ2-7, the V gene TRBV28; TRBD2 matches at 7 bases. CDR3 length equals 16 residues. V dropped 5 bases and J dropped 6; count of bases not matched to a gene: 16. CDR1 and CDR2 from the germline V gene are MDHEN and SYDVKM. The CDR3 DNA reads TGTGCCAGCAGTCCCCCTGCAGCGGGACTTCTACGCGAGCAGTACTTC. Translating it yields CASSPPAAGLLREQYF.

In this sample, this clonotype turned up many times. Because the CDR3 is missing its conserved closing phenylalanine or tryptophan, this is likely a read error. It is unclear where the CDR3 begins or ends on the DNA, so no DNA is shown, and the CDR3 is as TCRdb lists it. The gene calls are TRBV6-4 and TRBJ1-1; TRBD1, the D gene given by the table, was not confirmed from the DNA. Germline loops: CDR1 MRHNA, CDR2 SNTAGT. The CDR3 extends over 10 residues, inclusive of both ends. CDR3: CASSHTGTPS.

The gene calls are TRBV5-6 and TRBJ2-3, with D perhaps matching TRBD2 (5 bases). Germline CDR1 is SGHDT and CDR2 is YYEEEE. V lost 2 bases and J 8 bases, leaving 12 bases between the germline ends. This CDR3 has 13 amino acids. The CDR3 loop is CASSLRTPFTQYF. The CDR3 DNA reads as TGTGCCAGCAGCTTAAGGACTCCTTTTACGCAGTATTTT.

This clonotype was seen a few times. A read error may produce the germline difference seen at one junction end. This chain connects TRBV5-1 to TRBJ1-5; 9 positions agree with TRBD1. This CDR3 contains 16 residues. Germline values: CDR1 SGHRS, CDR2 YFSETQ. The CDR3 sequence: CTSSPGQGYSNQPQHF. For the CDR3, the DNA is TGTACCAGCAGCCCGGGACAGGGTTATAGCAATCAGCCCCAGCATTTT.

This clonotype was observed many times. The chain carries TRBV29-1 and TRBJ1-4; possibly TRBD1 for D (6 bases). CDR3 length: 14 amino acids. Trimming removed 5 bases at V and 0 bases at J, with 10 bases between. Germline assignment: CDR1 SQVTM and CDR2 ANQGSEA. Here the CDR3 reads CSVPDRTTNEKLFF. The CDR3 region has the DNA TGCAGCGTTCCGGACAGAACAACTAATGAAAAACTGTTTTTT.

The gene calls are TRBV20-1 and TRBJ2-5; no firm D call. The CDR3 spans 12 residues. V dropped 4 bases and J dropped 5 bases, with 11 bases sitting between them. Per the germline V gene, CDR1 is DFQATT and CDR2 is SNEGSKA (reference sequence). Written as DNA, the CDR3 is TGCAGTGCTATCGAACAGTATGAGACCCAGTACTTC. Translating it yields CSAIEQYETQYF.

The chain uses TRBV11-1 and TRBJ2-1; D is undetermined. Between the trimmed V and J ends, which lost 5 bases and 4 bases, there was a span of 18 bases. Per germline, CDR1 SGHAT and CDR2 FQDESV (reference sequence). CDR3 size: 16 residues. The CDR3: CASSTRAGQPYNEQFF. Here the CDR3 DNA reads TGTGCCAGCAGCACCCGGGCTGGGCAGCCTTACAATGAGCAGTTCTTC.

This clonotype has just a few counts. The rearrangement links TRBV20-1 to TRBJ2-1, with D unresolved. In germline, CDR1 is DFQATT, CDR2 SNEGSKA (reference sequence). The CDR3 contains 17 residues. Trimming left V 2 bases short and J 0 bases short, with 17 bases between. In DNA form, the CDR3 reads TGCAGTGCTAGACCCTCGCTCGCCCTTAGCTCCTACAATGAGCAGTTCTTC. Amino acid sequence: CSARPSLALSSYNEQFF.